This T cell receptor beta chain was found in a study of cytomegalovirus exposure and HLA in healthy donors. Study conclusions and caveats: A later analysis linked a missense DCLRE1C variant to TCR beta V- and J-gene trimming. The HLA-A and HLA-B alleles of most subjects were reportedly predicted accurately from TCR beta sequences.

In germline, CDR1 is SGHAT, CDR2 FQNNGV. The CDR3 runs 15 residues. Trimming left V 3 bases short and J 1 base short, with 13 bases between. A remark on this clone: Its antigen is as yet unknown.

A multiplex PCR was run with 60 Vbeta primers and 13 Jbeta primers. Here immunoSEQ multiplex PCR was the method, and the copy in TCRdb shows in-frame clones only, minus some. Its clone listing holds tens of thousands of clones. The gene calls are TRBV11-2 and TRBJ2-7; D unclear. Sequenced: PBMCs. The clonotype was recovered from a male donor in good health and CMV-seronegative. This CDR3 is CASSFFSFDSYEQYF. The CDR3 nucleotides are TGTGCCAGCAGCTTTTTCAGTTTCGATTCCTACGAGCAGTACTTC.